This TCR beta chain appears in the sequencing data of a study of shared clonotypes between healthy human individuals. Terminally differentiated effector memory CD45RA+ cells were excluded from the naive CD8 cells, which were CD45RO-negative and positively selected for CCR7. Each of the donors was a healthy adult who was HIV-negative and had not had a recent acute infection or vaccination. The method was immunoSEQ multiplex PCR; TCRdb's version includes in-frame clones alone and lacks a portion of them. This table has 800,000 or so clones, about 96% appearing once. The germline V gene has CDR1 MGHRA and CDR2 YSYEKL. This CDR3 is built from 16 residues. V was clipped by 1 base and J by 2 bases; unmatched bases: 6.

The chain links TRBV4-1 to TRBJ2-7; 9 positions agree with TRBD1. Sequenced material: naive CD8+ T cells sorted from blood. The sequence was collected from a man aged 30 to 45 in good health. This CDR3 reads CASSQGQGQGAYEQYF. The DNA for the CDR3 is TGCGCCAGCAGCCAAGGGCAGGGACAGGGAGCCTACGAGCAGTACTTC.